This TCR beta chain was sequenced during a study of technical replicates of blood from several donors (dated 2017 in TCRdb). Receptor amplification or capture employed the immunoSEQ multiplex PCR assay. TCRdb carries this immuneACCESS record with in-frame sequences only. Its versions omit some clonotypes, under half of them owing to an unresolved V gene in the studies checked, with the rest unexplained. Counted in this sample were approximately 73,000 clones; roughly 90% of them appeared once. The top ten clonotypes cover under 0.45% of the sample. CDR1 and CDR2 are drawn from the germline V gene: MDHEN, SYDVKM. The germline V and J ends show losses of 6 bases and 2 bases respectively, and no gene match explains 8 bases of the junction. The CDR3 measures 15 amino acids from cysteine to phenylalanine. The sequence is cut down to CDR3 DNA, 45 bases in frame from base 1. Points on this clone: Its antigen remains undetermined. There are no base qualities to consult, and no much larger clone falls within one base.

This sequence originates from a human donor in good health. Source material: T cells isolated from PBMCs. The chain employs TRBV28 and TRBJ2-5, and TRBD1 matches 8 of the central bases. In nucleotide form, the sequence is TGTGCCAGCAGCCGTGGGACAGGAGAACAAGAGACCCAGTACTTC. This encodes CASSRGTGEQETQYF.